The 25 T cell receptor beta chains in this list originate from one sample, sequenced in a study of cytomegalovirus exposure and HLA in healthy donors. 60 Vbeta and 13 Jbeta primers were used in PCR. The method was immunoSEQ multiplex PCR; TCRdb's version includes in-frame clones alone and lacks a portion of them. The sample lists some 190,000 clones, around 80% occurring once. Source material: PBMCs. All receptors come from a young man in good health and CMV-seronegative.

V gene TRBV4-2 combines with J gene TRBJ1-5, with no clear D. This CDR3 contains 17 residues. Germline assignment: CDR1 LGHNA and CDR2 YNFKEQ. V shed 0 bases and J shed 5 bases, with 17 bases lying between them. The CDR3 DNA sequence: TGTGCCAGCAGCCAAGAAGTTCGTGGGAGGGAGGATCAGCCCCAGCATTTT. Translated: CASSQEVRGREDQPQHF.

This chain connects TRBV28 to TRBJ2-2; TRBD2 matches at 9 bases. V was clipped by 5 bases and J by 7 bases; unmatched bases: 5. The length of the CDR3 is 14 residues. Germline V gene sequence: CDR1 MDHEN, CDR2 SYDVKM. The CDR3 DNA follows: TGTGCCAGCAGTCGACTAGCGGAAAACGGGGAGCTGTTTTTT. It is translated as CASSRLAENGELFF. The full variable domain, completed using reference TRBV28 and TRBJ2-2, is DVKVTQSSRYLVKRTGEKVFLECVQDMDHENMFWYRQDPGLGLRLIYFSYDVKMKEKGDIPEGYSVSREKKERFSLILESASTNQTSMYLCASSRLAENGELFFGEGSRLTVL.

The chain combines TRBV6-6 with TRBJ1-5, with 11 bases lining up with TRBD1. The CDR3 is 15 amino acids. In germline, CDR1 is MNHNY, CDR2 SVGAGI (reference sequence). The junction had 5 bases not matched to a gene; V was cut back by 6 bases and J by 4 bases. Written as DNA, the CDR3 is TGTGCCAGCAGCGGACAGGGGGCGATAAATCAGCCCCAGCATTTT. Its translation: CASSGQGAINQPQHF.

The chain joins TRBV6-5 to TRBJ1-5, with 7 bases lining up with TRBD1. The germline V gene has CDR1 MNHEY and CDR2 SVGAGI. The CDR3 runs to 15 residues. With V trimmed by 6 bases and J by 0 bases, 5 bases remained unmatched. As DNA, the CDR3 is TGTGCCAGCAGCCCCAGGGGGAATAGCAATCAGCCCCAGCATTTT. Residues: CASSPRGNSNQPQHF.

This sequence joins TRBV19 and TRBJ1-5; D unresolved. The germline gives CDR1 LNHDA, CDR2 SQIVND (reference sequence). This CDR3 contains 15 residues. Trimming pared 6 bases from V and 0 bases from J, leaving 12 bases between. In DNA form, the CDR3 reads TGTGCCAGTAGGGACCGGGATTTTAGCAATCAGCCCCAGCATTTT. This translates into CASRDRDFSNQPQHF.

V gene TRBV4-2 combines with J gene TRBJ2-7, with D possibly being TRBD2 (6 bases). The V end lost 0 bases, the J end lost 4 bases, and 22 bases lay between the germline ends. The germline V gene has CDR1 LGHNA and CDR2 YNFKEQ. This CDR3 has 18 amino acids. The CDR3 here is CASSQEEMVGGLSYEQYF. As DNA, the CDR3 is TGTGCCAGCAGCCAAGAGGAAATGGTCGGGGGTCTGTCTTACGAGCAGTACTTC.

This sequence joins TRBV14 and TRBJ2-5, with a possible D match to TRBD2 (5 bases). Per germline, CDR1 SGHDN and CDR2 FVKESK. The V end lost 2 bases, the J end lost 2 bases, and 12 bases lay between the germline ends. This CDR3 has 15 residues. The CDR3 sequence is CASSQRASYQETQYF. DNA of the CDR3: TGTGCCAGCAGCCAAAGGGCTAGCTATCAAGAGACCCAGTACTTC.

This sequence joins TRBV4-3 and TRBJ2-3; D may be TRBD2 (6 bases). The CDR3 loop spans 15 amino acids. V was shortened by 0 bases and J by 8 bases, with 15 bases between the two germline ends. Germline V gene sequence: CDR1 LGHNA, CDR2 YSLEER. The CDR3 sequence is CASSQEGAGSRTQYF. CDR3 DNA: TGCGCCAGCAGCCAAGAGGGCGCGGGGTCCCGTACGCAGTATTTT.

V and J are TRBV7-2 and TRBJ1-6; no firm D call. Germline CDR1 and CDR2: SGHTA and FQGNSA. The V end was cut by 5 bases, the J end by 7 bases, with 9 bases between. This CDR3 contains 13 residues. In DNA form, the CDR3 reads TGTGCCAGCAGCCCCCTCCGGAATTCACCCCTCCACTTT. Residues: CASSPLRNSPLHF. Filled out from reference TRBV7-2 and TRBJ1-6, the complete variable domain reads GAGVSQSPSNKVTEKGKDVELRCDPISGHTALYWYRQSLGQGLEFLIYFQGNSAPDKSGLPSDRFSAERTGGSVSTLTIQRTQQEDSAVYLCASSPLRNSPLHFGNGTRLTVT.

The gene calls are TRBV7-2 and TRBJ2-7; a weak D match, TRBD1 (6 bases). The CDR3 runs to 14 residues. The V gene lost 5 bases and the J gene lost 2 bases, with 13 bases spanning the gap. Germline-derived CDR1 and CDR2 are SGHTA and FQGNSA. The CDR3 coding sequence is TGTGCCAGCAGCACGAACAGGGAAACCTACGAGCAGTACTTC. This sequence encodes CASSTNRETYEQYF.

V and J are TRBV2 and TRBJ2-3; the D gene is possibly TRBD2 (5 bases). Germline loops: CDR1 SNHLY, CDR2 FYNNEI. The CDR3 contains 14 residues. Deletions cut 7 bases from V and 8 bases from J, with 19 bases between. The DNA of the CDR3 is TGTGCCAGCAATAGGGAAGCGGTTTCTGGTACGCAGTATTTT. This gives the protein CASNREAVSGTQYF.

The chain is built from TRBV10-3 and TRBJ2-7; 7 bases are shared with TRBD2. V trimming: 4 bases; J trimming: 4 bases; junction bases outside the gene matches: 4. The CDR3 spans 13 residues. CDR1 and CDR2 from the germline V gene are ENHRY and SYGVKD. This CDR3 reads CAISGGGGYEQYF. CDR3 bases: TGTGCCATCAGTGGAGGCGGGGGTTACGAGCAGTACTTC.

The gene calls are TRBV6-5 and TRBJ1-6, with 9 bases fitting TRBD1. Germline V lookup: CDR1 MNHEY, CDR2 SVGAGI. The CDR3 covers 14 residues. V lost 6 bases and J lost 5; bases outside the gene matches: 2. CDR3 sequence: CASRRDRDNSPLHF. In DNA, the CDR3 is TGTGCCAGCAGAAGGGACAGGGATAATTCACCCCTCCACTTT.

CDR3: CASSLLGLNQPQHF. The CDR3 bases are TGTGCCAGCAGCTTGCTCGGTCTTAATCAGCCCCAGCATTTT. The chain is built from TRBV5-6 and TRBJ1-5; D unclear. CDR1 and CDR2 from the germline V gene are SGHDT and YYEEEE. V lost 1 base to trimming and J lost 4 bases, with 9 bases between them. The CDR3 is 14 amino acids.

This clone was seen only a few times. The chain has TRBV5-1 and TRBJ2-7, with D unresolved. CDR3 length equals 17 residues. Trimming left V 0 bases short and J 2 bases short, with 18 bases between. Germline-derived CDR1 and CDR2 are SGHRS and YFSETQ. The CDR3 is CASSLAGRAVTAYEQYF. As DNA, the CDR3 is TGCGCCAGCAGCTTGGCCGGCAGAGCAGTAACAGCCTACGAGCAGTACTTC.

The chain is built from TRBV11-1 and TRBJ2-3, with 14 bases matching TRBD2. V lost 5 bases to trimming and J lost 6 bases; unmatched junction nucleotides: 4. Germline CDR1 is SGHAT and CDR2 is FQDESV (reference sequence). CDR3 length: 15 residues. The CDR3 is CASSLRTSGRDTQYF. The CDR3 bases are TGTGCCAGCAGCCTGAGGACTAGCGGGAGGGATACGCAGTATTTT.

CDR3 coding DNA: TGTGCCAGCAGCGTAGGTGTGGGGGAGGTGGATGAAGCTTTCTTT. It specifies CASSVGVGEVDEAFF. This sequence joins TRBV9 and TRBJ1-1, with D possibly being TRBD1 (5 bases). Per the germline V gene, CDR1 is SGDLS and CDR2 is YYNGEE. Trimming shortened V by 0 bases and J by 7 bases, and 16 bases separated the two germline ends. The length of the CDR3 is 15 residues. The complete variable domain, with remaining parts taken from reference TRBV9 and TRBJ1-1, reads DSGVTQTPKHLITATGQRVTLRCSPRSGDLSVYWYQQSLDQGLQFLIQYYNGEERAKGNILERFSAQQFPDLHSELNLSSLELGDSALYFCASSVGVGEVDEAFFGQGTRLTVV.

V and J are TRBV7-9 and TRBJ2-3, with 12 bases fitting TRBD2. This CDR3 region has 19 residues. The trim removed 5 bases at V and 3 bases at J, leaving 15 bases unmatched. Germline V lookup: CDR1 SEHNR, CDR2 FQNEAQ (reference sequence). CDR3 in amino acids: CASSPTRLAGGPGTDTQYF. For the CDR3, the DNA is TGTGCCAGCAGCCCGACGCGGCTAGCGGGAGGGCCTGGTACAGATACGCAGTATTTT.

V and J are TRBV6-4 and TRBJ2-7; 10 bases map to TRBD2. The CDR3 runs 15 residues. Germline V gives CDR1 MRHNA, CDR2 SNTAGT. V shed 0 bases, J shed 7 bases, and the junction held 6 bases outside the gene matches. Here the CDR3 DNA reads TGTGCCAGCAGTGACTCACCGGGACTAGCGTGTGAGCAGTACTTC. The encoded protein is CASSDSPGLACEQYF.

The rearrangement joins TRBV2 to TRBJ2-2, with 8 bases identical to TRBD1. The CDR3 has 15 amino acids. Germline loops: CDR1 SNHLY, CDR2 FYNNEI. Unmatched junction bases numbered 6, after V lost 2 bases and J lost 7 bases. The CDR3 sequence is CASSERQGASGELFF. As DNA, the CDR3 is TGTGCCAGCAGTGAAAGGCAGGGGGCTAGCGGGGAGCTGTTTTTT. Full variable domain (remainder filled in from reference TRBV2 and TRBJ2-2): EPEVTQTPSHQVTQMGQEVILRCVPISNHLYFYWYRQILGQKVEFLVSFYNNEISEKSEIFDDQFSVERPDGSNFTLKIRSTKLEDSAMYFCASSERQGASGELFFGEGSRLTVL.

The chain links TRBV11-2 to TRBJ1-3; weak D call: TRBD1 (6 bases). Looked up from germline, CDR1 is SGHAT and CDR2 is FQNNGV. With 1 base removed from V and 2 bases from J, the gap between germline ends came to 12 bases. The CDR3 covers 16 residues. The CDR3 is CASSLGPQGAGNTIYF. The DNA of the CDR3 is TGTGCCAGCAGCTTAGGTCCACAGGGTGCTGGAAACACCATATATTTT.

The CDR3 DNA reads as TGTGCCAGCAGCGTAGAGGCAGGGGGAGAGCCCCAGCATTTT. It is translated as CASSVEAGGEPQHF. The genes are TRBV9 and TRBJ1-5; 7 positions match TRBD1. The V gene end was trimmed by 0 bases and the J gene end by 8 bases; junction bases not matched to a gene: 5. From germline, CDR1 is SGDLS and CDR2 YYNGEE. The CDR3 length is 14 residues. Combining the CDR3 with reference TRBV9 and TRBJ1-5 gives the whole variable domain DSGVTQTPKHLITATGQRVTLRCSPRSGDLSVYWYQQSLDQGLQFLIQYYNGEERAKGNILERFSAQQFPDLHSELNLSSLELGDSALYFCASSVEAGGEPQHFGDGTRLSIL.

The chain recombines TRBV27 with TRBJ1-2; D possibly corresponds to TRBD1 (5 bases). Trimming pared 5 bases from V and 0 bases from J, leaving 16 bases between. The CDR3 extends over 16 amino acids. Germline assignment: CDR1 MNHEY and CDR2 SMNVEV (reference sequence). The CDR3 sequence is CASSHSGLMSNYGYTF. The CDR3 DNA reads TGTGCCAGCAGTCATTCAGGGTTGATGTCTAACTATGGCTACACCTTC.

Notes on this clone: A read error is likely, as this CDR3 ends without the conserved phenylalanine or tryptophan. The chain recombines TRBV30 with TRBJ2-7; TRBD1 aligns across 9 bases. The CDR3 runs 14 residues. The V gene's germline CDR1 is GTSNPN and CDR2 SVGIG (reference sequence). V dropped 4 bases and J dropped 5; count of bases not matched to a gene: 9. CDR3 residues: CAWIPRDRDNEQYL. CDR3 sequence (DNA): TGTGCCTGGATCCCCCGGGACAGGGATAACGAGCAGTACCTC.

V usage is TRBV7-2 and J usage is TRBJ2-7; no firm D call. The CDR3 loop spans 11 amino acids. The germline gives CDR1 SGHTA, CDR2 FQGNSA. Trimming shortened V by 6 bases and J by 3 bases, and 6 bases separated the two germline ends. The CDR3 nucleotides read TGTGCCAGCAGACTAAACTACGAGCAGTACTTC. Its protein is CASRLNYEQYF.